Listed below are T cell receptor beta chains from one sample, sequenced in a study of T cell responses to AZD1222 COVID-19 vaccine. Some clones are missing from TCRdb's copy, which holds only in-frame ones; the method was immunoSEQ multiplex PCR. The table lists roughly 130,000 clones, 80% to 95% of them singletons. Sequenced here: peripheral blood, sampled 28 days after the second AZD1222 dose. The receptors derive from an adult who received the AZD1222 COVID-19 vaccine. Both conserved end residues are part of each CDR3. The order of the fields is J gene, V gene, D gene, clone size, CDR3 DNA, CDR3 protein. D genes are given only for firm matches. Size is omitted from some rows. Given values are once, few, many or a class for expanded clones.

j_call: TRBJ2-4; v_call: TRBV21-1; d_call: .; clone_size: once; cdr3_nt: TGTGCCAGCACAGTGGCAATTCAGTACTTC; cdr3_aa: CASTVAIQYF
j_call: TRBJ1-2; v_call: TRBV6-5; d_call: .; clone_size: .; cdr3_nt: TGTGCCAGCAGTTACAGGTTCGACAGGAGCAACTATGGCTACACCTTC; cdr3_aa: CASSYRFDRSNYGYTF
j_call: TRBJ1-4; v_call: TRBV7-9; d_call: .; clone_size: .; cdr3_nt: TGTGCCAGCAGTAGGACAGAGGAAAAACTGTTTTTT; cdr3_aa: CASSRTEEKLFF
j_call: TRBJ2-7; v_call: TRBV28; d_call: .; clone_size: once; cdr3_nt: TGTGCCAGCAGAACAGTCTACGAGCAGTACTTC; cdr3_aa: CASRTVYEQYF
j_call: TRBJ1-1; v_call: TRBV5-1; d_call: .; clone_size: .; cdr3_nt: TGCGCCAGCAGCTTTGTGGGGGTCACTGAAGCTTTCTTT; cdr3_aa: CASSFVGVTEAFF
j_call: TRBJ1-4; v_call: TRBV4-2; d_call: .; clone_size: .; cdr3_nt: TGTGCCAGCAGCCAAGATCTCCGGGATGAAAAACTGTTTTTT; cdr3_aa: CASSQDLRDEKLFF
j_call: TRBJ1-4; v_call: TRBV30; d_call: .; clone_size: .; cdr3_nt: TGTGCCTGGAGTGTGGGCGAAAAACTGTTTTTT; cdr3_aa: CAWSVGEKLFF
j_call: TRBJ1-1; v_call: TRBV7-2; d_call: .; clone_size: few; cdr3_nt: TGTGCCAGCAGCTTAGTGGGGGTTGGGACTGAAGCTTTCTTT; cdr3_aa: CASSLVGVGTEAFF
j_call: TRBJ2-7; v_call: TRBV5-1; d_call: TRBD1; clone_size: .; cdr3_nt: TGCGCCAGCAGCTTGGGTGACAGGGGAAGTGGGCAGTACTTC; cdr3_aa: CASSLGDRGSGQYF
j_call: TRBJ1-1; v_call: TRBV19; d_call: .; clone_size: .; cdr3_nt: TGTGCCAGTCGCCAGGGCTTGGGGGCGAGCACTGAAGCTTTCTTT; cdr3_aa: CASRQGLGASTEAFF
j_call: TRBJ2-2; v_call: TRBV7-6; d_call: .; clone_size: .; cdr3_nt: TGTGCCAGCAGCCTACAGGGGAACACCGGGGAGCTGTTTTTT; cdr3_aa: CASSLQGNTGELFF
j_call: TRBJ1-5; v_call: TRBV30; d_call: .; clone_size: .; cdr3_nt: TGTGCCTGGAGTGGTGGGGGCGGGGATCAGCCCCAGCATTTT; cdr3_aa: CAWSGGGGDQPQHF
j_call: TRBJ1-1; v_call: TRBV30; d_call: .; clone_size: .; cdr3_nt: TGTGCCTGGAGTGTCCCAGTCCCTAGTCCCGACACTGAAGCTTTCTTT; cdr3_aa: CAWSVPVPSPDTEAFF
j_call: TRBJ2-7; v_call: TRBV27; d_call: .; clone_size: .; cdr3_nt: TGTGCCAGCAGGACAAACTCCTACGAGCAGTACTTC; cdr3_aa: CASRTNSYEQYF
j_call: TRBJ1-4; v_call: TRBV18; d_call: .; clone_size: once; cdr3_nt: TGTGCCAGCTCACCATCCGGGAATCAGGCTGAAAAACTGTTTTTT; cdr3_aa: CASSPSGNQAEKLFF
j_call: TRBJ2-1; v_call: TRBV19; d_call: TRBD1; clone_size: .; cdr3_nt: TGTGCCAGTAGTATTGGGACAGGGCGACCAAGTGAGCAGTTCTTC; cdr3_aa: CASSIGTGRPSEQFF
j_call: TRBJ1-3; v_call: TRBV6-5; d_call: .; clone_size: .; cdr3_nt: TGTGCCAGCAGTTACGGGGGACGGAGCAACACCATATATTTT; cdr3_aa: CASSYGGRSNTIYF
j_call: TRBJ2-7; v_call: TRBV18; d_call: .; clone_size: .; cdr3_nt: TGTGCCAGCTCACCTGGGGTTCTCTACGAGCAGTACTTC; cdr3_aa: CASSPGVLYEQYF
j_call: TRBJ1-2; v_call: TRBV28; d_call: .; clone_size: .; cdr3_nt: TGTGCCAGCAGTTTAAGCCTTCCCGACGGGTATGGCTACACCTTC; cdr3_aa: CASSLSLPDGYGYTF
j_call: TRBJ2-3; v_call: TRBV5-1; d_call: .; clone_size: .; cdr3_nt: TGCGCCAGCAGCTTGGCCGTCAAATCCACAGATACGCAGTATTTT; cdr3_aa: CASSLAVKSTDTQYF
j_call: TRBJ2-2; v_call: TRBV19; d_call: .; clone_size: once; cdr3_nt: TGTGCCAGTAGTATCTTGGACAAATACACCGGGGAGCTGTTTTTT; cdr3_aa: CASSILDKYTGELFF
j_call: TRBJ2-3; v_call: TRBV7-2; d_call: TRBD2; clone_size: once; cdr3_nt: TGTGCCAGCAGCCTCCTGACTAGCGGGGGCACAGATACGCAGTATTTT; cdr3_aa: CASSLLTSGGTDTQYF
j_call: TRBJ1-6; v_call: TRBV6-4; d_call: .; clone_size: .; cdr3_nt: TGTGCCAGCAGTGAGGACGCAGGCGGCAATTCACCCCTCCACTTT; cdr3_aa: CASSEDAGGNSPLHF
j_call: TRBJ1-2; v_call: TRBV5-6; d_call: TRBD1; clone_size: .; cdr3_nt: TGTGCCAGCAGATTTACAGGGGGCTATGGCTACACCTTC; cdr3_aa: CASRFTGGYGYTF
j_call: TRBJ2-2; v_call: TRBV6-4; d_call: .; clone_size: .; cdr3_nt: TGTGCCAGCTCACCAGGGACCGGGGAGCTGTTTTTT; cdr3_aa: CASSPGTGELFF
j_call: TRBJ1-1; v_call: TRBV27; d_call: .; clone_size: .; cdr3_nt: TGTGCCAGCAGTTTAGGTTGGGCAGAGAACACTGAAGCTTTCTTT; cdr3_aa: CASSLGWAENTEAFF
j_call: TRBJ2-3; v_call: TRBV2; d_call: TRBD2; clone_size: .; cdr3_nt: TGTGCCACCGACCCGGATGGTGCGGGAGCGGGAGATACGCAGTATTTT; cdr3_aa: CATDPDGAGAGDTQYF
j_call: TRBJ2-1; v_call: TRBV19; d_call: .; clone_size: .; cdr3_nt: TGTGCCAGTAGTACCCCCCGGAAGGCCCATGAGCAGTTCTTC; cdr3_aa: CASSTPRKAHEQFF
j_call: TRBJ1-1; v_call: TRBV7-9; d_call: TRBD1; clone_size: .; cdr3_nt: TGTGCCAGCAGCGCTGGACAGGGAGACACTGAAGCTTTCTTT; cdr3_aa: CASSAGQGDTEAFF
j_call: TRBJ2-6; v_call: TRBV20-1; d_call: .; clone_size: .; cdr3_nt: TGCAGTGCTAGTGGGGGCTCTGGGGCCAACGTCCTGACTTTC; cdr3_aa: CSASGGSGANVLTF
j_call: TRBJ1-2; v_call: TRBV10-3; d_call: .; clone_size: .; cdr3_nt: TGTGCCATCAGTGACGACTTAAACTATGGCTACACCTTC; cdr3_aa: CAISDDLNYGYTF
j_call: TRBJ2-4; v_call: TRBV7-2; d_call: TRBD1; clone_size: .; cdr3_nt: TGTGCCAGCAGCTTAGTGCCGGGACAGGGGTTTGGAGGCGTTCAGTACTTC; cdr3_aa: CASSLVPGQGFGGVQYF
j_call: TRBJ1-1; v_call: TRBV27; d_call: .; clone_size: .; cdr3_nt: TGTGCCAGCAGCCGCACCTGGGTCGTAATGGACACTGAAGCTTTCTTT; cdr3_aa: CASSRTWVVMDTEAFF
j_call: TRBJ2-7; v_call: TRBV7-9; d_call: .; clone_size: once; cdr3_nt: TGTGCCAGCAGCGTACAGGGTTACGAGCAGTACTTC; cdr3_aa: CASSVQGYEQYF
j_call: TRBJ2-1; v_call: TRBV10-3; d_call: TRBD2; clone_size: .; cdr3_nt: TGTGCCACCGAGACTAGCGGGATTGGGAATGAGCAGTTCTTC; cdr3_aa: CATETSGIGNEQFF
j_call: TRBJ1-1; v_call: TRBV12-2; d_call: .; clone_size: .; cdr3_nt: TGTGCAAGTCGCTCTATAAACACTGAAGCTTTCTTT; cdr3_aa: CASRSINTEAFF
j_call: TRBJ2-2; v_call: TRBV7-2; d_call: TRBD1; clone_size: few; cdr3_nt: TGTGCCAGCAGCTTAGACCCACCATTGACAGGGAGGAACACCGGGGAGCTGTTTTTT; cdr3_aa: CASSLDPPLTGRNTGELFF
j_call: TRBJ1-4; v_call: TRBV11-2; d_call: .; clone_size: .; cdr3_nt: TGTGCCAGCAGCTTAGATCCCGTCGGACTGTTTTTT; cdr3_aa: CASSLDPVGLFF
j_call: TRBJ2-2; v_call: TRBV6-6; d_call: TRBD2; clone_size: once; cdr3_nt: TGTGCCAGCAGTCCCCTCCCGGGACTAGCGGGTGGGCCGGGCACCGGGGAGCTGTTTTTT; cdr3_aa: CASSPLPGLAGGPGTGELFF
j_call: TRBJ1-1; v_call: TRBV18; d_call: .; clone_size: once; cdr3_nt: TGTGCCAGCTCACCACGGGGGGATTTTATGAACACTGAAGCTTTCTTT; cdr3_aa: CASSPRGDFMNTEAFF
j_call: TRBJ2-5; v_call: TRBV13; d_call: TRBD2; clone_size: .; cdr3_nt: TGTGCCAGCAGTTATAGCGGGGGGGTTACTCAAGAGACCCAGTACTTC; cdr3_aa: CASSYSGGVTQETQYF
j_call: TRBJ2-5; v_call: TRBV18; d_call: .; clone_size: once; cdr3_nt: TGTGCCAGCTCACTAGGGACCACCCAAGAGACCCAGTACTTC; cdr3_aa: CASSLGTTQETQYF